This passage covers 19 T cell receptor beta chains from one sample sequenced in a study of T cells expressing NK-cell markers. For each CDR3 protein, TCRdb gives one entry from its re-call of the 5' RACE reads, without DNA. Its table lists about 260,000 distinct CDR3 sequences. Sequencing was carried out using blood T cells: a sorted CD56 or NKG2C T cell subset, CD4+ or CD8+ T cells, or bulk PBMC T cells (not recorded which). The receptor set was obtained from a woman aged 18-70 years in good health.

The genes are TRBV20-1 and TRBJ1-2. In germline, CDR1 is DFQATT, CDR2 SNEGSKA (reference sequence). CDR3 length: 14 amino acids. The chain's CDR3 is CSARGNQANYGYTF.

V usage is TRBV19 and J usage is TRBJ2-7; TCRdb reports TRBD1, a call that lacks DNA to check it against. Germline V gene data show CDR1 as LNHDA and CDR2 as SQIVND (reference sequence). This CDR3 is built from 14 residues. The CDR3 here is CASSLDRGTYEQYF.

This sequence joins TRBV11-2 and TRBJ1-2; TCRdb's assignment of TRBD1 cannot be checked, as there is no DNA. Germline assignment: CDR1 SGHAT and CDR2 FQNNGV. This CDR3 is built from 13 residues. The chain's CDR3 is CASSTDRGHGYTF.

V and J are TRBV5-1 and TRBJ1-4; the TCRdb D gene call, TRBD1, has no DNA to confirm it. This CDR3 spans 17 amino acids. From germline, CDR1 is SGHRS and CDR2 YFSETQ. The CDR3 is CASSPDNSLTTNEKLFF. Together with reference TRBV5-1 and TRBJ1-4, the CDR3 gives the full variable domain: KAGVTQTPRYLIKTRGQQVTLSCSPISGHRSVSWYQQTPGQGLQFLFEYFSETQRNKGNFPGRFSGRQFSNSRSEMNVSTLELGDSALYLCASSPDNSLTTNEKLFFGSGTQLSVL.

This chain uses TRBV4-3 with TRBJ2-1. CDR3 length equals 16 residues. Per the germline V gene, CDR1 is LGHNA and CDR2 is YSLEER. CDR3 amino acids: CASSQDSASSYNEQFF.

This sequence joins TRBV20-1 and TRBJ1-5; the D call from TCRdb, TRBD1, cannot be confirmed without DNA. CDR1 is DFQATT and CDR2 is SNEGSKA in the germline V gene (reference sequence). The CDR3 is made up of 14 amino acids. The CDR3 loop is CSATRGGGNQPQHF.

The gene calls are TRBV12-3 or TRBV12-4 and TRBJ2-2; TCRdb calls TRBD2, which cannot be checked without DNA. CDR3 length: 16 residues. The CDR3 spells CASRKKGLAHTGELFF.

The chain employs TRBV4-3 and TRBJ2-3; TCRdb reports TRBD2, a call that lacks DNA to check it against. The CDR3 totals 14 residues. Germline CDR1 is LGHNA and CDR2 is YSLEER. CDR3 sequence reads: CASSQVAGDATQYF.

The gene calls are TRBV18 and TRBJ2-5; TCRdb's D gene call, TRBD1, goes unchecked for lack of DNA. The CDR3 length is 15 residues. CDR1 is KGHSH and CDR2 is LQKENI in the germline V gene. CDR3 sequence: CASSPPGQGMETQYF. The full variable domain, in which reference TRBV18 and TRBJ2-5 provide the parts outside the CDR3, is NAGVMQNPRHLVRRRGQEARLRCSPMKGHSHVYWYRQLPEEGLKFMVYLQKENIIDESGMPKERFSAEFPKEGPSILRIQQVVRGDSAAYFCASSPPGQGMETQYFGPGTRLLVL.

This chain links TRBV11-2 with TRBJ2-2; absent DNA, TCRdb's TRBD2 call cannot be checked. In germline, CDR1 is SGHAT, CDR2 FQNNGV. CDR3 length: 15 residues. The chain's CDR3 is CASTGSGGNTGELFF.

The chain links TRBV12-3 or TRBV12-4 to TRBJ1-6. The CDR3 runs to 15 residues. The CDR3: CASSLGRPNNSPLHF.

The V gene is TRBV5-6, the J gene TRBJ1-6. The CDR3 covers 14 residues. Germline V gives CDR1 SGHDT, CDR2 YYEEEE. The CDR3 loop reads CASSFGTDNSPLHF.

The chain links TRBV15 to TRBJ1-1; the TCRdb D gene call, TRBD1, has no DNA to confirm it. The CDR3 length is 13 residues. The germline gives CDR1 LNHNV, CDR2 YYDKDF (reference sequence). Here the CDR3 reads CATSRSGLTEAFF.

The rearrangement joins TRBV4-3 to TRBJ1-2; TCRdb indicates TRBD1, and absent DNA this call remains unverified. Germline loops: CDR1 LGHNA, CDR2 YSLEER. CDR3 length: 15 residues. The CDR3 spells CASSQGTVGDYGYTF.

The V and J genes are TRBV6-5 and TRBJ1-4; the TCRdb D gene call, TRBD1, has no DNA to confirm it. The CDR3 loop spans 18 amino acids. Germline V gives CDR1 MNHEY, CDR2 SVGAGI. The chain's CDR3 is CASSYSGTGVATNEKLFF.

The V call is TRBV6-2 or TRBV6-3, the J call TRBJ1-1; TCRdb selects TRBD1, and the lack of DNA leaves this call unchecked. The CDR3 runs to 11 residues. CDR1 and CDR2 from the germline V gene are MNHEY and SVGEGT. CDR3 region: CASSTGGRAFF.

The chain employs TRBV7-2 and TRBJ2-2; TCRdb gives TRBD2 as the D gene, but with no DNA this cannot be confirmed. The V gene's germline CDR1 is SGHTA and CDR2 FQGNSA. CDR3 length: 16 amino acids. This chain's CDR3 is CASSLTSGGYTGELFF.

The CDR3 loop is CASSHGQTSPLHF. The chain uses TRBV7-2 and TRBJ1-6; TCRdb's D gene call, TRBD1, goes unchecked for lack of DNA. This CDR3 comprises 13 residues. Germline V CDR1 and CDR2: SGHTA, FQGNSA.

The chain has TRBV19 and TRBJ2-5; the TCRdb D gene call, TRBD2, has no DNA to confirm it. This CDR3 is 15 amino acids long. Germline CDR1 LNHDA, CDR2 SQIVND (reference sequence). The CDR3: CASSILGPGRETQYF.